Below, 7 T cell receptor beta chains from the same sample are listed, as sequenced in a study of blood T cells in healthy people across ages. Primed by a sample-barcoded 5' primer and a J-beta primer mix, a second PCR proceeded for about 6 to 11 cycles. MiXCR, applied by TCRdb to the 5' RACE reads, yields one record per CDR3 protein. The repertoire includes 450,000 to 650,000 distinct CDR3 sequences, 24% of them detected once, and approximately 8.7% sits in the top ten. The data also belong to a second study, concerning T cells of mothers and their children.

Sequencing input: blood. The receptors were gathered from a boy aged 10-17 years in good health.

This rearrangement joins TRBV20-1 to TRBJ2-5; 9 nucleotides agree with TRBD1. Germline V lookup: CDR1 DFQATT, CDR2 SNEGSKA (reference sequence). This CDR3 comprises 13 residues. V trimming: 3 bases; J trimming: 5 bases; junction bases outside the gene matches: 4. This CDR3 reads CSASGTGRETQYF. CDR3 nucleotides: TGCAGTGCTAGTGGGACAGGGAGGGAGACCCAGTACTTC.

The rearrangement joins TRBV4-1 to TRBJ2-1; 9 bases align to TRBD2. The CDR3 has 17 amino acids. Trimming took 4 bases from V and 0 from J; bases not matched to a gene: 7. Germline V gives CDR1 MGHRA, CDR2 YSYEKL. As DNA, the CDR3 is TGCGCCAGCAGCCGATCGGGTAGCGGGAGCTCCTACAATGAGCAGTTCTTC. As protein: CASSRSGSGSSYNEQFF.

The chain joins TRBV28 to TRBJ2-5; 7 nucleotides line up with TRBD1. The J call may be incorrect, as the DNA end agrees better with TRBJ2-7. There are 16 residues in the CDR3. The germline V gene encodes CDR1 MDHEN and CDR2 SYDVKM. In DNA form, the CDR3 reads TGTGCCAGCAGGGGGACAGAGATAACCAAAACCTACGAGCAGTACTTC. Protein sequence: CASRGTEITKTYEQYF.

CDR3 bases: TGCAGTGCTTTGACCGGGACAGGGGCCTACGAGCAGTACTTC. Translating gives CSALTGTGAYEQYF. This chain uses TRBV20-1 with TRBJ2-5; 10 positions match TRBD1. The closer fit of TRBJ2-7 to the DNA end suggests the J call may be wrong. The length of the CDR3 is 14 residues. Germline lookup yields CDR1 DFQATT and CDR2 SNEGSKA (reference sequence).

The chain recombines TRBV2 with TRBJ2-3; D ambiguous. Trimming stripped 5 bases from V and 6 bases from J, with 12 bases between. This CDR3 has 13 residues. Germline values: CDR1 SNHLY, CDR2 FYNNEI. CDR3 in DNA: TGTGCCAGCAGTCGCGAGCAACGGGATACGCAGTATTTT. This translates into CASSREQRDTQYF.

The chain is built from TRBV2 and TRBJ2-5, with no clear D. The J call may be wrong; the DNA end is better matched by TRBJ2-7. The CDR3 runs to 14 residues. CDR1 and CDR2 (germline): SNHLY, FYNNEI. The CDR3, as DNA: TGTGCCAGCAGTGAGGTGCAGGTTTCCCACGAGCAGTACTTC. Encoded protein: CASSEVQVSHEQYF.

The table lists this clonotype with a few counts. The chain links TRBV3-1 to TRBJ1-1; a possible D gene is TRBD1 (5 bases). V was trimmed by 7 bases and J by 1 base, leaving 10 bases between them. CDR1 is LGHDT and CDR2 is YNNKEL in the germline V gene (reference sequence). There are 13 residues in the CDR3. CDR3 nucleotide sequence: TGTGCCAGCACCCTAGGGGAGAACACTGAAGCTTTCTTT. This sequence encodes CASTLGENTEAFF.